The 21 T cell receptor beta chains reported below all come from one sample, sequenced in a study of OX40 agonist ivuxolimab in advanced cancers. The table came from immunoSEQ multiplex PCR; TCRdb's copy has only in-frame clones and leaves some out. The sample lists roughly 15,000 clones, about 80% seen once, with roughly 14% in the top ten. The sequenced sample was CD4+ or CD8+ T cells sorted from blood, obtained in a trial of the OX40 agonist ivuxolimab. The receptors here all came from an adult with an advanced solid tumor such as melanoma, head and neck, liver or kidney cancer.

The genes are TRBV7-9 and TRBJ2-7, with D perhaps TRBD2 (5 bases). With 4 bases removed from V and 2 bases from J, the gap between germline ends came to 9 bases. The CDR3 contains 13 residues. Germline-derived CDR1 and CDR2 are SEHNR and FQNEAQ (reference sequence). The CDR3 reads CASSSDGTYEQYF. CDR3 bases: TGTGCCAGCAGCTCCGACGGGACCTACGAGCAGTACTTC.

CDR3 coding DNA: TGCGCCAGCGGGGGGCTTGGGCAGCCCCAGCATTTT. This codes for CASGGLGQPQHF. The chain links TRBV4-1 to TRBJ1-5; D possibly corresponds to TRBD1 (6 bases). There are 12 residues in the CDR3. The ends were cut back, 8 bases at V and 7 bases at J, with 12 bases in the middle. The germline V gene encodes CDR1 MGHRA and CDR2 YSYEKL.

CDR3 amino acids: CASSVSGDNEQFF. The CDR3 nucleotides are TGTGCCAGCAGCGTGAGCGGGGATAATGAGCAGTTCTTC. This chain connects TRBV9 to TRBJ2-1; 7 nucleotides match TRBD2. Germline loops: CDR1 SGDLS, CDR2 YYNGEE. The CDR3 extends over 13 amino acids. The V and J ends lost 2 bases and 7 bases, in that order; junction bases with no gene match: 3. The variable domain in full, with the rest retrieved from reference TRBV9 and TRBJ2-1, is DSGVTQTPKHLITATGQRVTLRCSPRSGDLSVYWYQQSLDQGLQFLIQYYNGEERAKGNILERFSAQQFPDLHSELNLSSLELGDSALYFCASSVSGDNEQFFGPGTRLTVL.

The chain has TRBV14 and TRBJ2-7; D uncertain. Trimming stripped 1 base from V and 3 bases from J, with 4 bases between. Germline CDR1 and CDR2: SGHDN and FVKESK. The CDR3 totals 12 residues. The CDR3 region is CASSQGHYEQYF. CDR3 coding DNA: TGTGCCAGCAGCCAAGGCCACTACGAGCAGTACTTC.

The chain combines TRBV19 with TRBJ1-5; TRBD1 aligns across 7 bases. The V and J ends lost 5 bases and 9 bases, in that order; junction bases with no gene match: 7. The CDR3 length is 13 residues. Germline-derived CDR1 and CDR2 are LNHDA and SQIVND (reference sequence). CDR3 DNA sequence: TGTGCCAGTAGTCCCCAGGGGGTTGGGCCCCAGCATTTT. Translation gives CASSPQGVGPQHF.

This chain uses TRBV27 with TRBJ2-7; 7 bases are shared with TRBD1. CDR1 MNHEY and CDR2 SMNVEV come from the germline V gene (reference sequence). This CDR3 contains 14 residues. The junction had 10 bases not matched to a gene; V was cut back by 7 bases and J by 4 bases. DNA for the CDR3: TGTGCCAGCACCCAGCCGGGACAGACGTACGAGCAGTACTTC. Translated: CASTQPGQTYEQYF.

The chain links TRBV6-5 to TRBJ1-1, with unresolved D. Looked up from germline, CDR1 is MNHEY and CDR2 is SVGAGI. With 8 bases removed from V and 0 bases from J, the gap between germline ends came to 16 bases. This CDR3 region has 15 residues. CDR3 in amino acids: CASAKAVPMNTEAFF. As DNA, the CDR3 is TGTGCCAGCGCCAAGGCGGTTCCCATGAACACTGAAGCTTTCTTT.

V usage is TRBV30 and J usage is TRBJ1-4; D perhaps matches TRBD1 (5 bases). The V and J ends lost 3 bases and 7 bases respectively, with 18 bases between them. Germline V gene lookup returns CDR1 GTSNPN and CDR2 SVGIG (reference sequence). The CDR3 is made up of 15 amino acids. CDR3 coding DNA: TGTGCCTGGAGCCTTGCCGTGCGGGACGGTGAAAAACTGTTTTTT. It translates to CAWSLAVRDGEKLFF.

The gene calls are TRBV15 and TRBJ2-5; 10 positions agree with TRBD1. Germline values: CDR1 LNHNV, CDR2 YYDKDF (reference sequence). The CDR3 totals 16 residues. V lost 3 bases and J lost 2; bases outside the gene matches: 6. The CDR3 protein is CATSSFGQGVQETQYF. The CDR3 DNA is TGTGCCACCAGCAGCTTTGGACAGGGGGTTCAAGAGACCCAGTACTTC.

The V and J genes are TRBV7-9 and TRBJ2-5; perhaps D is TRBD1 or TRBD2 (5 bases each). Germline lookup yields CDR1 SEHNR and CDR2 FQNEAQ (reference sequence). The CDR3 extends over 15 amino acids. V was pared by 3 bases and J by 3 bases, with 14 bases between. The CDR3 DNA follows: TGTGCCAGCAGCTTGCGTGGGACGGACGAAGAGACCCAGTACTTC. It translates to CASSLRGTDEETQYF.

This clone has only one observation. The chain links TRBV4-1 to TRBJ2-5; 14 bases match TRBD2. V dropped 5 bases and J dropped 5; count of bases not matched to a gene: 4. Germline V gene lookup returns CDR1 MGHRA and CDR2 YSYEKL. The CDR3 spans 15 residues. CDR3 in amino acids: CASSSRLAGGETQYF. Written as DNA, the CDR3 is TGCGCCAGCAGCAGTCGACTAGCGGGAGGGGAGACCCAGTACTTC.

This chain uses TRBV13 with TRBJ1-2; 7 bases map to TRBD1. The CDR3 totals 18 residues. Looked up from germline, CDR1 is PRHDT and CDR2 is FYEKMQ (reference sequence). Trimming removed 3 bases from V and 4 bases from J; junction bases left unmatched: 17. The CDR3 nucleotides are TGTGCCAGCAGCTTTAGTAGGGATCAACCGGGACAGAGCTATGGCTACACCTTC. It translates to CASSFSRDQPGQSYGYTF. Variable domain in full (rest from reference TRBV13 and TRBJ1-2): AAGVIQSPRHLIKEKRETATLKCYPIPRHDTVYWYQQGPGQDPQFLISFYEKMQSDKGSIPDRFSAQQFSDYHSELNMSSLELGDSALYFCASSFSRDQPGQSYGYTFGSGTRLTVV.

The chain is built from TRBV4-1 and TRBJ2-7, with 8 bases aligning to TRBD2. The CDR3 is 16 amino acids. The germline gives CDR1 MGHRA, CDR2 YSYEKL. V lost 0 bases to trimming and J lost 2 bases; unmatched junction nucleotides: 6. CDR3 DNA sequence: TGCGCCAGCAGCCAAGAATTTAGCGGGACTACCTACGAGCAGTACTTC. Amino acids: CASSQEFSGTTYEQYF.

V usage is TRBV5-1 and J usage is TRBJ2-3; a weak D match, TRBD1 (6 bases). Trimming took off 4 bases at V and 3 bases at J, with 15 bases between the two ends. The length of the CDR3 is 15 residues. Germline V lookup: CDR1 SGHRS, CDR2 YFSETQ. This CDR3 reads CASSPGTKLTDTQYF. The CDR3 DNA sequence: TGCGCCAGCAGCCCCGGGACAAAACTTACAGATACGCAGTATTTT.

The chain uses TRBV7-2 and TRBJ2-7; 8 nucleotides align to TRBD1. CDR1 and CDR2 from the germline V gene are SGHTA and FQGNSA. This CDR3 has 13 amino acids. The trim removed 3 bases at V and 3 bases at J, leaving 1 base unmatched. CDR3 DNA: TGTGCCAGCAGCTTGGGGACAGGCTACGAGCAGTACTTC. It codes for CASSLGTGYEQYF.

This clone rates as medium-sized. The rearrangement joins TRBV5-4 to TRBJ2-5; 10 bases map to TRBD2. The CDR3 sequence is 16 residues long. V lost 3 bases to trimming and J lost 0 bases; unmatched junction nucleotides: 5. From germline, CDR1 is SGHNT and CDR2 YYREEE (reference sequence). As DNA, the CDR3 is TGTGCCAGCAGCTCCCAACTAGCGGGGTACCAAGAGACCCAGTACTTC. Its protein product is CASSSQLAGYQETQYF. Based on the CDR3 plus reference TRBV5-4 and TRBJ2-5, the full variable domain is ETGVTQSPTHLIKTRGQQVTLRCSSQSGHNTVSWYQQALGQGPQFIFQYYREEENGRGNFPPRFSGLQFPNYSSELNVNALELDDSALYLCASSSQLAGYQETQYFGPGTRLLVL.

The chain employs TRBV5-1 and TRBJ2-2; D may be TRBD1 (6 bases). CDR3 length equals 15 residues. CDR1 is SGHRS, CDR2 YFSETQ, per germline. V shed 4 bases and J shed 2 bases, with 12 bases lying between them. The CDR3 loop is CASSHGTTNTGELFF. The CDR3 DNA sequence: TGCGCCAGCAGCCATGGGACAACCAACACCGGGGAGCTGTTTTTT.

The chain has TRBV9 and TRBJ2-3; TRBD2 matches 12 bases. Per germline, CDR1 SGDLS and CDR2 YYNGEE. The CDR3 is 17 residues long. The ends lost 4 bases at V and 0 bases at J; junction bases unmatched: 6. Written as DNA, the CDR3 is TGTGCCAGCAGCACGACTAGCGGGGGAGGAAGCACAGATACGCAGTATTTT. Its translation: CASSTTSGGGSTDTQYF.

The chain recombines TRBV5-1 with TRBJ1-5; maybe TRBD1 (5 bases). Germline-derived CDR1 and CDR2 are SGHRS and YFSETQ. The CDR3 sequence is 17 residues long. V was clipped by 4 bases and J by 0 bases, with 17 bases between them. The DNA of the CDR3 is TGCGCCAGCAGCCCGTGGCAGGGCCCTCATAGCAATCAGCCCCAGCATTTT. This translates into CASSPWQGPHSNQPQHF. The whole variable domain, remainder taken from reference TRBV5-1 and TRBJ1-5, is KAGVTQTPRYLIKTRGQQVTLSCSPISGHRSVSWYQQTPGQGLQFLFEYFSETQRNKGNFPGRFSGRQFSNSRSEMNVSTLELGDSALYLCASSPWQGPHSNQPQHFGDGTRLSIL.

The genes are TRBV10-3 and TRBJ2-7; perhaps TRBD2 as D (7 bases). Germline values: CDR1 ENHRY, CDR2 SYGVKD. With 6 bases removed from V and 2 bases from J, the gap between germline ends came to 17 bases. This CDR3 is 15 amino acids long. The CDR3 sequence is CAISGGLQFTYEQYF. The CDR3 bases are TGTGCCATCAGCGGGGGGCTACAATTTACCTACGAGCAGTACTTC.

The rearrangement links TRBV7-6 to TRBJ2-2, with D perhaps TRBD2 (7 bases). The germline gives CDR1 SGHVS, CDR2 FNYEAQ. CDR3 length: 16 amino acids. The germline V and J ends were trimmed by 0 bases and 6 bases, with 14 bases remaining between them. The CDR3 region has the DNA TGTGCCAGCAGCTTAGCGGGGGGGCCGGATCCCGGGGAGCTGTTTTTT. Encoded protein: CASSLAGGPDPGELFF.